This TCR beta chain stems from a study of T cells in localized non-small cell lung cancer. Notes on the study in general: There was higher T cell clonality in uninvolved adjacent lung than in tumor, and it was highest there. Sequencing was restricted to one tumor region; therefore, heterogeneity remains possible. The study detected a median about 50 of the top 100 tumor clones in adjacent lung.

The CDR3 loop spans 11 amino acids. V lost 6 bases and J lost 10, with 12 bases in between. Per germline, CDR1 ENHRY and CDR2 SYGVKD. A word on this clone: Its antigen is unidentified.

Using immunoSEQ multiplex PCR, the repertoire was profiled, and TCRdb retains in-frame clones only, with some absent. The sample has roughly 16,000 clones, around 83% seen once. This sequence originates from a male donor at least 60 years old with stage I lung adenocarcinoma. The rearrangement uses TRBV10-3 and TRBJ1-1, with D unclear. The source material was peripheral blood, sampled before any cancer treatment. Written as DNA, the CDR3 is TGTGCCATCAGGGAGGAAGCAGTAGCTTTCTTT. Protein sequence: CAIREEAVAFF.